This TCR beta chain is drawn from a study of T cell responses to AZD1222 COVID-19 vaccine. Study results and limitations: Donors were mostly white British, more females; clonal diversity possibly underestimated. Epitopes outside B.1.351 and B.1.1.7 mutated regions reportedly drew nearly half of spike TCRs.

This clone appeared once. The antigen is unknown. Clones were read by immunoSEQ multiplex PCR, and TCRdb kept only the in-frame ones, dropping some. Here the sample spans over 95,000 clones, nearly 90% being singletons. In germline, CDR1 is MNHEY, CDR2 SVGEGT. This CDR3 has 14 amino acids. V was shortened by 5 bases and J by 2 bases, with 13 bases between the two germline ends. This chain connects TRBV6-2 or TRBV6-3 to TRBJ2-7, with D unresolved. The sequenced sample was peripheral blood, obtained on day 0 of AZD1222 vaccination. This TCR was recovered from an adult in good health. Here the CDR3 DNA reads TGTGCCAGCAGTCCCCCCGGATCTCCCTACGAGCAGTACTTC. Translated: CASSPPGSPYEQYF.